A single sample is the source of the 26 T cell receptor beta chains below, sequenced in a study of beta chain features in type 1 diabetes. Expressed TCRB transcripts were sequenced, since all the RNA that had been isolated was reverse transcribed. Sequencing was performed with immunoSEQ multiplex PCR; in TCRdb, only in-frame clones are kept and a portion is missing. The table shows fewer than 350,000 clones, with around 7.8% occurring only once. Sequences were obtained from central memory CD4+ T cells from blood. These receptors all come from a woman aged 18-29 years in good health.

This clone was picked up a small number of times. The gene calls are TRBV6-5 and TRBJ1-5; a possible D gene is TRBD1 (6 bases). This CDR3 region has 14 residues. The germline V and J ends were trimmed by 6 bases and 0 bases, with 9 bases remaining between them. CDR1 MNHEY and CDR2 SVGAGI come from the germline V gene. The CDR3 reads CASSGGHSNQPQHF. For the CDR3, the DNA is TGTGCCAGCAGCGGGGGACATAGCAATCAGCCCCAGCATTTT.

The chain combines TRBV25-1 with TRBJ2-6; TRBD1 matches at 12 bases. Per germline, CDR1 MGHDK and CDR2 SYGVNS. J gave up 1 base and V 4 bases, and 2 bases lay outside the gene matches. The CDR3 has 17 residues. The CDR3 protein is CASSGDRGLSGANVLTF. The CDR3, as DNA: TGTGCCAGCAGTGGGGACAGGGGGCTGTCTGGGGCCAACGTCCTGACTTTC.

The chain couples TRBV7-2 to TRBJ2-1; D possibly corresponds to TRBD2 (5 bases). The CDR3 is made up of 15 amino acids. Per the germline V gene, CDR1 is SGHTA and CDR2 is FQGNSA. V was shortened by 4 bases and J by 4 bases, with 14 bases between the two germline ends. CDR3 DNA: TGTGCCAGCAGCTCAACTAGAGGGTTGTACAATGAGCAGTTCTTC. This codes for CASSSTRGLYNEQFF.

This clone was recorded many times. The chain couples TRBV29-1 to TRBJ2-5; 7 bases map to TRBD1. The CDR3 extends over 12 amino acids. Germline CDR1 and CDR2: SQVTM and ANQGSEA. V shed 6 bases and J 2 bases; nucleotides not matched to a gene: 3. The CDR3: CSVTTGQETQYF. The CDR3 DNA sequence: TGCAGCGTGACGACAGGGCAAGAGACCCAGTACTTC.

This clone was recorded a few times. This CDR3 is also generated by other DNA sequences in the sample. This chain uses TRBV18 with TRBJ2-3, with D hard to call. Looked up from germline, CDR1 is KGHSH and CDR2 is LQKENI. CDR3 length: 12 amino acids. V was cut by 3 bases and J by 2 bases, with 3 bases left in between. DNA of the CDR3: TGTGCCAGCTCACCTTACACAGATACGCAGTATTTT. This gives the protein CASSPYTDTQYF.

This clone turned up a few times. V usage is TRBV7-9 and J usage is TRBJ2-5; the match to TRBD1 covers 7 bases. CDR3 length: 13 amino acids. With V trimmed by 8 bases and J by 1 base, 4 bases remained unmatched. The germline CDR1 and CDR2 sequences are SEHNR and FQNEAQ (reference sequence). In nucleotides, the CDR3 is TGTGCCAGCGGGACAGAGTTCCAAGAGACCCAGTACTTC. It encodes CASGTEFQETQYF.

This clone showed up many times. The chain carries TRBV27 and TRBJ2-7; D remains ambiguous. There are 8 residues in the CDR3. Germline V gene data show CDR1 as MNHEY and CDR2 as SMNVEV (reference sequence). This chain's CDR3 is CASSSQDV. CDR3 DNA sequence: TGTGCCAGCAGTTCACAAGATGTC.

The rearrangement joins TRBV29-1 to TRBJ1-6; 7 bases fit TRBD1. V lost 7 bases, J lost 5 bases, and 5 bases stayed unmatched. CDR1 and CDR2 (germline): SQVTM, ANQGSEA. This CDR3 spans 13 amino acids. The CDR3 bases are TGCAGCGCCAGGGACAGAGATAATTCACCCCTCCACTTT. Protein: CSARDRDNSPLHF.

The CDR3 reads CASSQGIAGSSYNEQFF. The CDR3 region has the DNA TGTGCCAGCAGCCAAGGAATAGCGGGGAGCTCCTACAATGAGCAGTTCTTC. The chain recombines TRBV4-2 with TRBJ2-1; 8 bases map to TRBD2. In germline, CDR1 is LGHNA, CDR2 YNFKEQ. CDR3 size: 17 residues. The J segment lost 0 bases and the V segment lost 1 base, leaving 5 bases of the junction unmatched.

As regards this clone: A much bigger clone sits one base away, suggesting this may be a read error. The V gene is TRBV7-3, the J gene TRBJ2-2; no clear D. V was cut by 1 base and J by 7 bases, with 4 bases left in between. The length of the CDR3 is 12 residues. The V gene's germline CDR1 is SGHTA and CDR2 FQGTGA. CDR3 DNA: TGTGCCAGCAGCTTAAAAAACGGGGAGCTGTTTTTT. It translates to CASSLKNGELFF.

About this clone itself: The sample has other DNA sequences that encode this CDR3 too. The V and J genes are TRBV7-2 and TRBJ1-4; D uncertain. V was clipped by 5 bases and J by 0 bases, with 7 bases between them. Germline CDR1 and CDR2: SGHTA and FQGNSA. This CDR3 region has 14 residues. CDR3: CASSPGSTNEKLFF. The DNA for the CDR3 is TGTGCCAGCAGCCCAGGTTCAACTAATGAAAAACTGTTTTTT.

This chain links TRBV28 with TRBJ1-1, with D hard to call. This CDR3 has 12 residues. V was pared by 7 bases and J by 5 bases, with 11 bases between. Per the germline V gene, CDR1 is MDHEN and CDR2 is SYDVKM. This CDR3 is CASTLGFTEAFF. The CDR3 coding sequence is TGTGCCAGCACTCTTGGGTTTACTGAAGCTTTCTTT.

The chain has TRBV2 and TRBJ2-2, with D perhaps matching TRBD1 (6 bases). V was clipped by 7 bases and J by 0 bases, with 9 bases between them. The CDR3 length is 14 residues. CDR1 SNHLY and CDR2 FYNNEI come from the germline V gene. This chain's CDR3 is CASTTGTNTGELFF. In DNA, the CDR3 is TGTGCCAGCACTACAGGGACGAACACCGGGGAGCTGTTTTTT.

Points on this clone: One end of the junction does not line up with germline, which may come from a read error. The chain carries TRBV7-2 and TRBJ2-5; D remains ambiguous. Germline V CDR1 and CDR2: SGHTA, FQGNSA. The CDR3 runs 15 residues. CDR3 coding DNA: TGCGCCAGCAGCCAATCTGTCAGCCGGCGGGAGACCCAGTACTTC. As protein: CASSQSVSRRETQYF.

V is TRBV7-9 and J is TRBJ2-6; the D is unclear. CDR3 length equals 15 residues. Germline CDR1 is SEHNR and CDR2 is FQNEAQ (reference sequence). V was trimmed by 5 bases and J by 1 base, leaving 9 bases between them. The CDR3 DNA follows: TGTGCCAGCAGCCGCCCGATGTCTGGGGCCAACGTCCTGACTTTC. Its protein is CASSRPMSGANVLTF. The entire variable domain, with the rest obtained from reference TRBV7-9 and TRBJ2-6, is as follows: DTGVSQNPRHKITKRGQNVTFRCDPISEHNRLYWYRQTLGQGPEFLTYFQNEAQLEKSRLLSDRFSAERPKGSFSTLEIQRTEQGDSAMYLCASSRPMSGANVLTFGAGSRLTVL.

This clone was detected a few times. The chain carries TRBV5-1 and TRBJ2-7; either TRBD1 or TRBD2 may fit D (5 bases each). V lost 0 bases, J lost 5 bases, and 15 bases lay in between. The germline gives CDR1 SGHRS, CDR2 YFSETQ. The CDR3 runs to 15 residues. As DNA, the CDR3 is TGCGCCAGCAGCTTGGCCGGGGCCTCCGGTGACGAGCAGTACTTC. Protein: CASSLAGASGDEQYF.

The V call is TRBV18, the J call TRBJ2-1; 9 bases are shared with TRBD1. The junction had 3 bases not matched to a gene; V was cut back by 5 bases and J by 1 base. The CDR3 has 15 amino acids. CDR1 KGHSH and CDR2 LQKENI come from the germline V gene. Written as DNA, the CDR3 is TGTGCCAGCTCAACCGGGACAGGGTCCTACAATGAGCAGTTCTTC. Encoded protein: CASSTGTGSYNEQFF.

CDR3 protein: CASSYSSRGRLYF. The CDR3 coding sequence is TGTGCCAGCAGTTATTCGAGCAGGGGGCGCCTGTACTTC. The V and J genes are TRBV6-5 and TRBJ2-7, with 8 nucleotides matching TRBD1. Trimming at V came to 3 bases and at J to 12 bases, leaving 10 bases not matched to a gene. The CDR3 totals 13 residues. Germline lookup yields CDR1 MNHEY and CDR2 SVGAGI.

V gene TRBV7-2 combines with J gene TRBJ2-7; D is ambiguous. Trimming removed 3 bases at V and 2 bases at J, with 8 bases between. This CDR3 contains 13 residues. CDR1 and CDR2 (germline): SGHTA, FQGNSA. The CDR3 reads CASSFNSAYEQYV. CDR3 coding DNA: TGTGCCAGCAGCTTCAACTCCGCCTACGAGCAGTACGTC.

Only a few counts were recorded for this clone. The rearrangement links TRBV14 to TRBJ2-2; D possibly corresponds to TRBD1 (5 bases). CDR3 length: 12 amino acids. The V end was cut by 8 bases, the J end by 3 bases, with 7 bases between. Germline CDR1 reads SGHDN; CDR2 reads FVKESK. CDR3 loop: CASRQYTGELFF. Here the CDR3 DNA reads TGTGCCAGCCGACAGTACACCGGGGAGCTGTTTTTT.

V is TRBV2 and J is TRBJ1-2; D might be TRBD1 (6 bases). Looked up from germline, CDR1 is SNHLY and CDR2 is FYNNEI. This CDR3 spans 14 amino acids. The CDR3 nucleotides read TGTGCTCGCCGAGGAGAGGGGGCTAACTATGGCTACACCTTC. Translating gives CARRGEGANYGYTF. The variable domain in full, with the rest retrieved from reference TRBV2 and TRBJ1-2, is EPEVTQTPSHQVTQMGQEVILRCVPISNHLYFYWYRQILGQKVEFLVSFYNNEISEKSEIFDDQFSVERPDGSNFTLKIRSTKLEDSAMYFCARRGEGANYGYTFGSGTRLTVV.

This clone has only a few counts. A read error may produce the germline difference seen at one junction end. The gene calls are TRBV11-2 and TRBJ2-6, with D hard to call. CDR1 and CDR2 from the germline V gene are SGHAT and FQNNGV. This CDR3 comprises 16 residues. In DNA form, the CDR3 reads TGTGCCAGCAGGTTAGGGCTAGATTCCGGGGCCAACGTCCTGACTTTC. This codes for CASRLGLDSGANVLTF.

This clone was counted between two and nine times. CDR3 coding DNA: TGTGCCAGCAGTGAAGCCACGACAGGGGTCCGGGAGACCCAGTACTTC. It yields the protein CASSEATTGVRETQYF. J is TRBJ2-5 and V is TRBV2; 8 bases agree with TRBD1. CDR3 length: 16 amino acids. CDR1 and CDR2 (germline): SNHLY, FYNNEI. V shed 0 bases, J shed 5 bases, and the junction held 8 bases outside the gene matches. The whole variable domain, filled in from reference TRBV2 and TRBJ2-5, reads EPEVTQTPSHQVTQMGQEVILRCVPISNHLYFYWYRQILGQKVEFLVSFYNNEISEKSEIFDDQFSVERPDGSNFTLKIRSTKLEDSAMYFCASSEATTGVRETQYFGPGTRLLVL.

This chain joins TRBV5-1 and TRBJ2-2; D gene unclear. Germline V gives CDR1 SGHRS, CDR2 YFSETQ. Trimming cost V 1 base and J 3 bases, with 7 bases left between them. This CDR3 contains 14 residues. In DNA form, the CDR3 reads TGCGCCAGCAGCTTGCGAATTGACACCGGGGAGCTGTTTTTT. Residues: CASSLRIDTGELFF. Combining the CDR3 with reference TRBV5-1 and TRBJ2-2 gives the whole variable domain KAGVTQTPRYLIKTRGQQVTLSCSPISGHRSVSWYQQTPGQGLQFLFEYFSETQRNKGNFPGRFSGRQFSNSRSEMNVSTLELGDSALYLCASSLRIDTGELFFGEGSRLTVL.

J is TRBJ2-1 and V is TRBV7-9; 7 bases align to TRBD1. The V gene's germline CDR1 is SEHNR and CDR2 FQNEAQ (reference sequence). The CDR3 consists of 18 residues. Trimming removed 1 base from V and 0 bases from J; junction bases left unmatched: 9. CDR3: CASSLEVWDRRSYNEQFF. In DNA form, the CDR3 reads TGTGCCAGCAGCTTAGAGGTATGGGACAGACGCTCCTACAATGAGCAGTTCTTC.

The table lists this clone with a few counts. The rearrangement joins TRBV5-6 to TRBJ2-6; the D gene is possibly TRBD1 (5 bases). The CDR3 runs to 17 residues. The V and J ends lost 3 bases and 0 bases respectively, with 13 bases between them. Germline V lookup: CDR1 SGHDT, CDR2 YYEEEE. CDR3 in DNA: TGTGCCAGCAGCTGGCCAGGGTTGAGCTCTGGGGCCAACGTCCTGACTTTC. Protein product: CASSWPGLSSGANVLTF.